This entry lists 30 T cell receptor beta chains sequenced from one sample in a study of T cells in Graves' hyperthyroidism and ophthalmopathy. TCR beta CDR3 sequences were amplified from RNA transcripts. With the HTBI primer set, the TCR CDR3 went through a first round of RT-PCR. TCRdb reprocessed the multiplex PCR reads via MiXCR and lists one record per CDR3 protein. The sample has about 550,000 distinct CDR3 sequences, less than 25% seen once. What was sequenced was blood. The receptors stem from a man younger than 35 with Graves' hyperthyroidism.

This clonotype was observed at least ten times. The chain joins TRBV20-1 to TRBJ1-2; 7 nucleotides align to TRBD1. The CDR3 has 13 residues. Trimming at V came to 2 bases and at J to 8 bases, leaving 8 bases not matched to a gene. Looked up from germline, CDR1 is DFQATT and CDR2 is SNEGSKA (reference sequence). The CDR3 DNA reads as TGCAGTGCTAGATTACAGGGGACGGGAGGCTACACCTTC. This sequence encodes CSARLQGTGGYTF.

Only a few counts were recorded for this clonotype. The chain uses TRBV6-1 and TRBJ2-5; D unresolved. The CDR3 sequence is 17 residues long. Germline CDR1 and CDR2: MNHNS and SASEGT. The V and J ends lost 1 base and 3 bases respectively, with 18 bases between them. The CDR3 sequence: CASSEDGVRYRKETQYF. The CDR3 DNA is TGTGCCAGCAGTGAAGATGGGGTTCGCTACAGAAAAGAGACCCAGTACTTC.

V and J are TRBV27 and TRBJ1-6; TRBD1 might be the D (5 bases). The V end lost 8 bases, the J end lost 11 bases, and 16 bases lay between the germline ends. Germline CDR1 and CDR2: MNHEY and SMNVEV (reference sequence). This CDR3 spans 13 amino acids. CDR3: CASAPEEGAPLHF. CDR3 coding DNA: TGTGCCAGCGCGCCCGAGGAAGGGGCACCCCTCCACTTT.

This clonotype was counted ten times or more. The V gene is TRBV10-3, the J gene TRBJ2-7, with no clear D. V was cut by 9 bases and J by 0 bases, with 3 bases left in between. The CDR3 has 10 amino acids. Germline-derived CDR1 and CDR2 are ENHRY and SYGVKD. The CDR3 reads CAMPSYEQYF. CDR3 bases: TGTGCCATGCCCTCCTACGAGCAGTACTTC.

With respect to this clonotype: A read error may explain this, as a much larger clone is one base away. CDR3 coding DNA: TGTGCCAGCAAAGGCGTGGGGCAGACTGAAGCTTTCTTT. Protein sequence: CASKGVGQTEAFF. J is TRBJ1-1 and V is TRBV5-5; maybe TRBD1 (5 bases). The CDR3 contains 13 residues. In germline, CDR1 is SGHKS, CDR2 YYEKEE (reference sequence). Trimming took off 6 bases at V and 5 bases at J, with 14 bases between the two ends.

The chain combines TRBV20-1 with TRBJ2-7; D not certain. The CDR3 runs 14 residues. Germline V CDR1 and CDR2: DFQATT, SNEGSKA (reference sequence). Between the trimmed V and J ends, which lost 0 bases and 11 bases, there was a span of 20 bases. The CDR3 loop reads CSARETTTSRMEYF. In DNA, the CDR3 is TGCAGTGCTAGAGAAACCACGACCTCTAGAATGGAGTACTTC.

This clonotype has at least ten counts. CDR3 nucleotide sequence: TGTGCCAGCAGTTGGGACTTAATGGGCTCCTACGAGCAGTACTTC. It specifies CASSWDLMGSYEQYF. This chain connects TRBV6-5 to TRBJ2-7, with TRBD2 as a possible D gene (6 bases). Between the trimmed V and J ends, which lost 4 bases and 0 bases, there was a span of 13 bases. Germline assignment: CDR1 MNHEY and CDR2 SVGAGI. The CDR3 is 15 residues long.

The sample holds many counts of this clonotype. This sequence joins TRBV11-2 and TRBJ1-2; maybe TRBD1 (6 bases). CDR3 length equals 17 residues. Germline CDR1 reads SGHAT; CDR2 reads FQNNGV. Trimming stripped 2 bases from V and 0 bases from J, with 16 bases between. The CDR3 spells CASSLFDRMASNYGYTF. CDR3 DNA: TGTGCCAGCAGCTTATTCGACAGGATGGCCTCTAACTATGGCTACACCTTC.

This clonotype was seen at least ten times. In nucleotides, the CDR3 is TGTGCCAGCAGGCGGACTGACAGATTCTACGAGCAGTACTTC. Translation gives CASRRTDRFYEQYF. This chain uses TRBV28 with TRBJ2-7; tentatively, D is TRBD1 or TRBD2 (5 bases each). CDR1 and CDR2 from the germline V gene are MDHEN and SYDVKM. The CDR3 runs to 14 residues. V was cut by 6 bases and J by 3 bases, with 15 bases left in between.

This sequence joins TRBV6-2 or TRBV6-3 and TRBJ2-1; D not certain. The ends were cut back, 2 bases at V and 7 bases at J, with 6 bases in the middle. The CDR3 runs 12 residues. Germline CDR1 MNHEY, CDR2 SVGEGT. CDR3 nucleotides: TGTGCCAGCAGTTACGTGGGAAATGAGCAGTTCTTC. The encoded protein is CASSYVGNEQFF.

This clonotype was seen repeatedly, ten times or more. In DNA form, the CDR3 reads TGTGCCAGCAGAGCGCGGGCGGTGACAGGGGTGGACACCGGGGAGCTGTTTTTT. It specifies CASRARAVTGVDTGELFF. The chain recombines TRBV27 with TRBJ2-2; 8 bases line up with TRBD1. The CDR3 has 18 residues. Germline V gives CDR1 MNHEY, CDR2 SMNVEV (reference sequence). V lost 6 bases, J lost 3 bases, and 15 bases stayed unmatched.

This clonotype was counted only a few times. V is TRBV6-1 and J is TRBJ1-5, with a tentative D call TRBD1 (5 bases). The CDR3 covers 16 residues. CDR1 and CDR2 (germline): MNHNS, SASEGT. The germline V and J ends were trimmed by 1 base and 7 bases, with 17 bases remaining between them. CDR3 sequence (DNA): TGTGCCAGCAGTGAAGTTTCCAGGGTAGGGCGCCAGCCCCAGCATTTT. As protein: CASSEVSRVGRQPQHF.

This clonotype was seen at least ten times. It is unclear where the CDR3 begins or ends on the DNA, so no DNA is shown, and the CDR3 is as TCRdb lists it. The CDR3 is CASSSSGQGFQETQYF. The gene calls are TRBV6-5 and TRBJ2-5; the table assigns TRBD1, which was not confirmed against the DNA. The CDR3 length equals 16 residues, ends included. Germline-derived CDR1 and CDR2 are MNHEY and SVGAGI.

This clonotype has a count of ten or more. The chain couples TRBV12-3 or TRBV12-4 to TRBJ1-5; D is unclear. CDR3 length: 15 amino acids. V shed 11 bases and J shed 0 bases, with 17 bases lying between them. This chain's CDR3 is CAPLAWDYSNQPQHF. CDR3 nucleotide sequence: TGTGCCCCCCTCGCTTGGGATTATAGCAATCAGCCCCAGCATTTT.

This clonotype was seen many times. V usage is TRBV28 and J usage is TRBJ1-5, with a tentative D call TRBD1 (6 bases). Germline V gene sequence: CDR1 MDHEN, CDR2 SYDVKM. This CDR3 is 15 amino acids long. V was cut by 6 bases and J by 1 base, with 13 bases left in between. In DNA form, the CDR3 reads TGTGCCAGCAGCCCCCCGGGGGGCAGCAATCAGCCCCAGCATTTT. As protein: CASSPPGGSNQPQHF.

The chain employs TRBV12-3 or TRBV12-4 and TRBJ2-7; 7 bases fit TRBD1. The CDR3 has 15 amino acids. V shed 5 bases, J shed 0 bases, and the junction held 7 bases outside the gene matches. CDR3: CASSDRQGHSYEQYF. CDR3 sequence (DNA): TGTGCCAGCAGTGACAGACAGGGACACTCCTACGAGCAGTACTTC.

In its sample, this clonotype was seen a few times. The rearrangement joins TRBV6-4 to TRBJ2-7; D not certain. Per the germline V gene, CDR1 is MRHNA and CDR2 is SNTAGT. The CDR3 spans 11 residues. Trimming took off 7 bases at V and 3 bases at J, with 7 bases between the two ends. The CDR3, as DNA: TGTGCCAGCACCTCCTACTACGAGCAGTACTTC. Amino acids: CASTSYYEQYF.

The V call is TRBV12-3 or TRBV12-4, the J call TRBJ2-7, with TRBD1 as a possible D gene (6 bases). V lost 5 bases and J lost 7, with 15 bases in between. The CDR3 is made up of 13 amino acids. The CDR3 DNA reads TGTGCCAGCAGTCTCCGGGACAAATGGGAGCAGTACTTC. Translation: CASSLRDKWEQYF.

This clonotype has just a few counts. The gene calls are TRBV25-1 and TRBJ1-1; 11 bases are shared with TRBD1. The CDR3 covers 15 residues. CDR1 and CDR2 (germline): MGHDK, SYGVNS. V dropped 9 bases and J dropped 3; count of bases not matched to a gene: 9. CDR3 amino acids: CASGTGTGGYTEAFF. For the CDR3, the DNA is TGTGCCAGTGGGACCGGGACAGGGGGGTACACTGAAGCTTTCTTT.

This sequence joins TRBV29-1 and TRBJ1-1; D not resolved. The CDR3 is 11 amino acids. Germline-derived CDR1 and CDR2 are SQVTM and ANQGSEA. With 4 bases removed from V and 0 bases from J, the gap between germline ends came to 3 bases. The CDR3 is CSVGVNTEAFF. CDR3 nucleotide sequence: TGCAGCGTTGGCGTGAACACTGAAGCTTTCTTT.

This clonotype showed up many times. The V gene is TRBV28, the J gene TRBJ1-5, with no clear D. Deletions cut 2 bases from V and 2 bases from J, with 1 base between. The CDR3 runs 12 residues. The germline V gene encodes CDR1 MDHEN and CDR2 SYDVKM. The CDR3 nucleotides are TGTGCCAGCAGTTTACGCAATCAGCCCCAGCATTTT. Its translation: CASSLRNQPQHF.

This clonotype was observed many times. The V and J genes are TRBV16 and TRBJ1-2; perhaps TRBD1 as D (5 bases). Germline V lookup: CDR1 KGHSY, CDR2 FQNENV. V lost 0 bases and J lost 3, with 5 bases in between. The CDR3 is made up of 13 amino acids. The CDR3 DNA is TGTGCCAGCAGCCAATCACAGGACTATGGCTACACCTTC. Translation gives CASSQSQDYGYTF.

This clonotype showed up many times. The chain couples TRBV19 to TRBJ1-5; no clear D gene. Germline assignment: CDR1 LNHDA and CDR2 SQIVND (reference sequence). CDR3 length equals 15 residues. V was trimmed by 6 bases and J by 0 bases, leaving 12 bases between them. The CDR3 DNA reads TGTGCCAGTAGGGTTGAAGACGATAGCAATCAGCCCCAGCATTTT. As protein: CASRVEDDSNQPQHF.

This clonotype showed up many times. The gene calls are TRBV6-1 and TRBJ2-3; possibly TRBD1 or TRBD2 for D (6 bases each). From germline, CDR1 is MNHNS and CDR2 SASEGT. V lost 6 bases and J lost 4, with 23 bases in between. CDR3 size: 17 residues. The CDR3 DNA reads TGTGCCAGCAGCGAAACTAGGACAGATAGGGGGGCAGATACGCAGTATTTT. Its protein product is CASSETRTDRGADTQYF.

This clonotype was detected ten times or more. The J gene is TRBJ2-5, the V gene TRBV6-1; D call uncertain. Germline values: CDR1 MNHNS, CDR2 SASEGT. V lost 2 bases and J 3 bases, leaving 7 bases between the germline ends. The CDR3 runs 13 residues. Written as DNA, the CDR3 is TGTGCCAGCAGTGAACTCATGGAAGAGACCCAGTACTTC. The encoded protein is CASSELMEETQYF.

This clonotype showed up many times. The gene calls are TRBV7-8 and TRBJ2-7, with 10 bases matching TRBD2. The CDR3 consists of 15 residues. The germline V gene has CDR1 SGHVS and CDR2 FQNEAQ. The junction had 10 bases not matched to a gene; V was cut back by 4 bases and J by 7 bases. CDR3 protein: CASSSRSWTSGEQYF. In nucleotides, the CDR3 is TGTGCCAGCAGCTCACGCAGCTGGACTAGCGGTGAGCAGTACTTC.

In its sample, this clonotype was seen many times. This rearrangement joins TRBV29-1 to TRBJ1-2; D uncertain. The V gene's germline CDR1 is SQVTM and CDR2 ANQGSEA. Trimming left V 6 bases short and J 4 bases short, with 15 bases between. The CDR3 loop spans 13 amino acids. The CDR3 loop is CSVPAWGSYGYTF. The CDR3 nucleotides read TGCAGCGTACCCGCATGGGGAAGCTATGGCTACACCTTC.

This rearrangement joins TRBV2 to TRBJ1-1; maybe TRBD1 (6 bases). The length of the CDR3 is 18 residues. Trimming cost V 10 bases and J 6 bases, with 33 bases left between them. Per germline, CDR1 SNHLY and CDR2 FYNNEI. This chain's CDR3 is CATKMRAFRTEQKPEAFF. DNA of the CDR3: TGTGCCACCAAGATGCGGGCTTTTCGGACAGAACAGAAACCTGAAGCTTTCTTT. Supplemented by reference TRBV2 and TRBJ1-1, the full variable domain reads EPEVTQTPSHQVTQMGQEVILRCVPISNHLYFYWYRQILGQKVEFLVSFYNNEISEKSEIFDDQFSVERPDGSNFTLKIRSTKLEDSAMYFCATKMRAFRTEQKPEAFFGQGTRLTVV.

The table lists this clonotype with a few counts. The rearrangement joins TRBV2 to TRBJ2-7, with D perhaps being TRBD1 or TRBD2 (6 bases each). The germline V gene encodes CDR1 SNHLY and CDR2 FYNNEI. The CDR3 has 14 amino acids. Deletions cut 6 bases from V and 0 bases from J, with 12 bases between. The CDR3 here is CASRGGRNSYEQYF. The CDR3 coding sequence is TGTGCCAGCAGAGGGGGGAGGAACTCCTACGAGCAGTACTTC. The whole variable domain, remainder taken from reference TRBV2 and TRBJ2-7, is EPEVTQTPSHQVTQMGQEVILRCVPISNHLYFYWYRQILGQKVEFLVSFYNNEISEKSEIFDDQFSVERPDGSNFTLKIRSTKLEDSAMYFCASRGGRNSYEQYFGPGTRLTVT.

The CDR3 spells CASSIQGMDSGNTIYF. DNA for the CDR3: TGTGCCAGTAGTATCCAGGGGATGGACTCTGGAAACACCATATATTTT. The rearrangement joins TRBV19 to TRBJ1-3; D might be TRBD1 (6 bases). V lost 3 bases and J 0 bases, leaving 12 bases between the germline ends. CDR1 and CDR2 (germline): LNHDA, SQIVND (reference sequence). The CDR3 extends over 16 amino acids.